This T cell receptor (beta chain) was captured in a study of blood T cell repertoires in COVID-19. The repertoire was sequenced with immunoSEQ multiplex PCR; TCRdb's copy has only in-frame clones and lacks some. Among fewer than 150,000 clones listed, 84% were seen once. The CDR3 is made up of 13 amino acids. Per the germline V gene, CDR1 is SGHTA and CDR2 is FQGTGA. V gave up 5 bases and J gave up 7 bases; unmatched junction bases: 7. This chain links TRBV7-3 with TRBJ2-7, with TRBD1 matching over 8 bases. The receptor's source is a human donor in a cohort sampled during active COVID-19. Sequencing used peripheral blood. For the CDR3, the DNA is TGTGCCAGCAGCCTATACCAGGGGGCTGAGCAGTACTTC. Translating it yields CASSLYQGAEQYF.